This T cell receptor (beta chain) was captured by sequencing in a study of Tregs in tolerant kidney transplant recipients. Study outcomes and limitations: Expanding Tregs on activated donor B cells appeared to best identify donor-specific TCRbeta clones.

The CDR3 has 14 residues. Unmatched junction bases numbered 3, after V lost 4 bases and J lost 6 bases. Germline V gene lookup returns CDR1 SGHDN and CDR2 FVKESK. With respect to this clone: What it binds is unknown.

Sequenced by immunoSEQ multiplex PCR; TCRdb stores in-frame clones only, minus some. The table lists around 61,000 clones, 65% to 85% of them singletons. Unstimulated regulatory T cells (CD4+CD25+CD127-), CD4+CD25- non-regulatory cells, CD4 and CD8 cells were FACS-sorted from thawed PBMCs. This TCR was sampled from a human donor in good health. V and J are TRBV14 and TRBJ2-2, with 9 bases matching TRBD2. Sequencing input: CD4+ T cells from blood. The CDR3 DNA sequence: TGTGCCAGCAGCCTGGTAGCGGGAGCCGGGGAGCTGTTTTTT. Protein sequence: CASSLVAGAGELFF.